This TCR beta chain was captured in a study of human T cells and chemical hapten exposure. This clonotype was recorded many times. Time point specified: pre-sensitization, week 0. Treatment meaning: therapeutic diphenylcyclopropenone sensitization with weekly scalp DPC. The drawing of blood occurred before each patch test was applied. The CDR3 runs to 14 residues. Trimming took 0 bases from V and 1 from J, leaving 5 bases between them. The germline gives CDR1 KGHSH, CDR2 LQKENI. TCRdb used MiXCR to reprocess the RACE reads, holding one entry per CDR3 protein. The table lists 60,000 to 80,000 distinct CDR3 sequences, approximately 7% of them singletons.

V gene TRBV18 combines with J gene TRBJ2-3, with D hard to call. This clonotype was sampled from a woman aged 30 to 39 with alopecia areata. Some clones in this sample may be carry-over from other donors' samples. This specimen consisted of whole blood, obtained in connection with sensitization to the hapten diphenylcyclopropenone (DPC). Here the CDR3 reads CASSPPAGTDTQYF. The CDR3 DNA reads as TGTGCCAGCTCACCACCGGCAGGCACAGATACGCAGTATTTT.